Shown below are 2 T cell receptor beta chains from a single sample sequenced in a study of CD8 T cells in Susac syndrome. Roughly 0.5 to 1 ug RNA was reverse transcribed with random hexamers. TCRdb independently ran MiXCR on the immunoSEQ multiplex PCR reads; one entry per CDR3 protein. The data hold roughly 190,000 distinct CDR3 sequences, with about 95% observed a single time. Sequencing input: CD8+ T cells from PBMCs. Receptors originate from a human donor with Susac syndrome.

Concerning this clonotype itself: Sequence at one end of the junction differs from germline and may be a read error. This chain links TRBV2 with TRBJ1-2, with unresolved D. Germline V CDR1 and CDR2: SNHLY, FYNNEI. The CDR3 spans 15 residues. In nucleotides, the CDR3 is TGTGCCAGCAGTGCCCAATCCGGCATTAACCATGGCTACACCTTC. It yields the protein CASSAQSGINHGYTF.

The chain links TRBV19 to TRBJ1-2; D gene unclear. The V end was cut by 7 bases, the J end by 2 bases, with 8 bases between. CDR3 size: 12 residues. Germline CDR1 reads LNHDA; CDR2 reads SQIVND (reference sequence). CDR3 nucleotides: TGTGCCAGTATGCCGGGGAACTATGGCTACACCTTC. Encoded protein: CASMPGNYGYTF. The full variable domain, its missing parts supplied by reference TRBV19 and TRBJ1-2, is DGGITQSPKYLFRKEGQNVTLSCEQNLNHDAMYWYRQDPGQGLRLIYYSQIVNDFQKGDIAEGYSVSREKKESFPLTVTSAQKNPTAFYLCASMPGNYGYTFGSGTRLTVV.